This T cell receptor beta chain was observed in a study of blood T cell repertoires in COVID-19. For the study at large: There were acute and convalescent COVID-19 samples, and they came from the United States, Italy and Spain. In each case, the material was cDNA or gDNA derived from T cells, B-cell-depleted T cells, or PBMCs.

Sequencing was performed with immunoSEQ multiplex PCR; in TCRdb, only in-frame clones are kept and a portion is missing. Here the sample spans roughly 180,000 clones, roughly 80% being singletons. The TCR comes from a man in his sixties with active or convalescent COVID-19. Sequences were obtained from peripheral blood.

Here the CDR3 reads CATSDPNSGRAQETQYF. The CDR3 DNA reads TGTGCCACCAGTGATCCCAATAGCGGGAGGGCCCAAGAGACCCAGTACTTC. The chain uses TRBV24-1 and TRBJ2-5; TRBD2 agrees at 11 bases. The CDR3 extends over 17 amino acids. V gave up 3 bases and J gave up 1 base; unmatched junction bases: 6. CDR1 and CDR2 from the germline V gene are KGHDR and SFDVKD.